The present entry profiles one T cell receptor (beta chain) with its context. This entry belongs to a study of technical replicates of blood from a few donors. Per the germline V gene, CDR1 is SGHVS and CDR2 is FQNEAQ. Trimming left V 5 bases short and J 2 bases short, with 14 bases between. The CDR3 is made up of 15 amino acids. The assay was immunoSEQ multiplex PCR, and TCRdb's table has in-frame clones only and misses some. Among approximately 87,000 clones, more than 85% were seen once, and the ten largest hold approximately 0.4%. The sequencing input was T cells isolated from PBMCs. The receptor's source is a human donor in good health. Some clones in this sample may be carry-over from other donors' samples. The chain joins TRBV7-8 to TRBJ2-3, with a weak D call TRBD2 (6 bases). The CDR3 is CASSPPAGYTDTQYF. Written as DNA, the CDR3 is TGTGCCAGCAGCCCTCCCGCGGGGTACACAGATACGCAGTATTTT.